One and the same sample provided the 15 T cell receptor beta chains below, sequenced in a study of blood T cell repertoires in COVID-19. Generated by immunoSEQ multiplex PCR, the TCRdb table keeps only in-frame clones and is missing some. The sample includes fewer than 700,000 clones, about 88% of them seen just once. The sample taken for sequencing was peripheral blood. All receptors come from a woman in her forties or fifties with COVID-19, enrolled during active disease.

The J gene is TRBJ2-3, the V gene TRBV28, with 9 bases lining up with TRBD2. Trimming cost V 6 bases and J 3 bases; bases outside gene matches: 13. This CDR3 has 17 amino acids. The germline CDR1 and CDR2 sequences are MDHEN and SYDVKM. The CDR3 DNA reads TGTGCCAGCAGGCCCTCGGGCGGGGGGGAATTTACAGATACGCAGTATTTT. This codes for CASRPSGGGEFTDTQYF.

V and J are TRBV9 and TRBJ1-5; possible D gene TRBD1, 5 bases. The CDR3 spans 15 residues. V dropped 4 bases and J dropped 2 bases, with 13 bases sitting between them. CDR1 and CDR2 (germline): SGDLS, YYNGEE. CDR3 sequence reads: CASSRRGGGNQPQHF. The CDR3 DNA reads as TGTGCCAGCAGCCGAAGGGGAGGAGGCAATCAGCCCCAGCATTTT.

V and J are TRBV19 and TRBJ2-1, with TRBD2 identical over 8 bases. This CDR3 contains 14 residues. Germline-derived CDR1 and CDR2 are LNHDA and SQIVND (reference sequence). V dropped 5 bases and J dropped 6; count of bases not matched to a gene: 6. CDR3 protein: CASSPRGGLNEQFF. CDR3 in DNA: TGTGCCAGTAGTCCCCGGGGGGGCCTCAATGAGCAGTTCTTC.

The chain joins TRBV27 to TRBJ2-7, with a possible D match to TRBD1 (5 bases). The V end lost 7 bases, the J end lost 6 bases, and 16 bases lay between the germline ends. CDR1 and CDR2 from the germline V gene are MNHEY and SMNVEV (reference sequence). The CDR3 totals 13 residues. The CDR3 coding sequence is TGTGCCAGCACTTCAAGGGGCTACGGCGAGCAGTACTTC. This encodes CASTSRGYGEQYF.

This rearrangement joins TRBV12-3 or TRBV12-4 to TRBJ2-3; the D is unclear. The CDR3 length is 13 residues. Trimming cost V 8 bases and J 2 bases, with 11 bases left between them. CDR3 DNA sequence: TGTGCCAGCGCGACTGCCTACACAGATACGCAGTATTTT. It yields the protein CASATAYTDTQYF.

This chain joins TRBV27 and TRBJ1-5, with TRBD1 matching 8 bases. The CDR3 runs 14 residues. The trim removed 5 bases at V and 7 bases at J, leaving 7 bases unmatched. CDR1 MNHEY and CDR2 SMNVEV come from the germline V gene (reference sequence). The CDR3 bases are TGTGCCAGCAGTAAAGACAGGGGATCCCAGCCCCAGCATTTT. Translating gives CASSKDRGSQPQHF.

The chain uses TRBV12-1 and TRBJ2-3; the table assigns TRBD1, which was not confirmed against the DNA. TRBV12-1 is a recognized pseudogene. This CDR3 comprises 16 residues. CDR3 residues: CASSFKSVGHEDTQYF. CDR3 DNA: TGTGCCAGCAGCTTTAAATCAGTTGGGCATGAAGATACGCAGTATTTT.

The chain employs TRBV12-3 or TRBV12-4 and TRBJ2-7, with 7 bases that match TRBD1. The CDR3 consists of 13 residues. V was clipped by 10 bases and J by 5 bases; unmatched bases: 11. The CDR3: CANPRDSRHEQYF. In nucleotides, the CDR3 is TGTGCCAACCCGAGGGACAGTCGGCACGAGCAGTACTTC.

The rearrangement joins TRBV9 to TRBJ1-6; D ambiguous. The CDR3 spans 15 residues. Germline CDR1 SGDLS, CDR2 YYNGEE. V lost 0 bases and J lost 13, with 17 bases in between. The CDR3 DNA is TGTGCCAGCAGCGTAGAAAACGTTCGGGGAGCCCCCCTCCACTTT. Residues: CASSVENVRGAPLHF.

The count of this clone is one. V usage is TRBV27 and J usage is TRBJ1-2, with D possibly matching TRBD1 (6 bases). This CDR3 contains 14 residues. Trimming removed 2 bases from V and 4 bases from J, with 11 bases in between. Looked up from germline, CDR1 is MNHEY and CDR2 is SMNVEV (reference sequence). CDR3 amino acids: CASSLEGGGYGYTF. The CDR3 nucleotides read TGTGCCAGCAGTTTAGAAGGGGGGGGCTATGGCTACACCTTC.

The chain carries TRBV18 and TRBJ1-2; D is uncertain. Germline CDR1 and CDR2: KGHSH and LQKENI. The CDR3 is 14 amino acids. Between the trimmed V and J ends, which lost 3 bases and 8 bases, there was a span of 16 bases. For the CDR3, the DNA is TGTGCCAGCTCACCTCTCACACAGTATGAGGGCTACACCTTC. Amino acid sequence: CASSPLTQYEGYTF.

The rearrangement uses TRBV11-3 and TRBJ2-7; tentatively, D is TRBD1 (6 bases). The CDR3 contains 14 residues. Germline CDR1 SGHNT, CDR2 YENEEA. Trimming pared 1 base from V and 3 bases from J, leaving 10 bases between. This chain's CDR3 is CASSLGGRGYEQYF. The CDR3 coding sequence is TGTGCCAGCAGCTTAGGTGGCAGGGGCTACGAGCAGTACTTC.

V gene TRBV5-6 combines with J gene TRBJ2-7, with 7 bases lining up with TRBD2. J was trimmed by 1 base and V by 4 bases; bases with no gene match: 11. Per the germline V gene, CDR1 is SGHDT and CDR2 is YYEEEE. CDR3 size: 16 residues. The CDR3 reads CASSAIQGRASYEQYF. CDR3 nucleotide sequence: TGTGCCAGCAGCGCCATCCAAGGGAGGGCGTCCTACGAGCAGTACTTC.

This rearrangement joins TRBV13 to TRBJ2-7, with D possibly matching TRBD2 (7 bases). Germline CDR1 PRHDT, CDR2 FYEKMQ (reference sequence). V was pared by 5 bases and J by 5 bases, with 13 bases between. This CDR3 spans 13 amino acids. In DNA, the CDR3 is TGTGCCAGCAGCCCCGGGGGGCTAAACGAGCAGTACTTC. This gives the protein CASSPGGLNEQYF.

This sequence joins TRBV27 and TRBJ1-5, with D unclear. Germline CDR1 reads MNHEY; CDR2 reads SMNVEV (reference sequence). The CDR3 runs to 13 residues. V was shortened by 8 bases and J by 5 bases, with 13 bases between the two germline ends. The CDR3 region has the DNA TGTGCCAGCTCCGTTGTCAGTGATCAGCCCCAGCATTTT. This codes for CASSVVSDQPQHF.